This T cell receptor beta chain was recovered during a study of T cell repertoires in cytomegalovirus infection. TCRdb re-called the reads through MiXCR, storing one row per CDR3 protein. The sample lists under 850,000 distinct CDR3 sequences; roughly 30% were seen once. The V gene's germline CDR1 is MGHRA and CDR2 YSYEKL. The CDR3 runs to 15 residues. The V gene end was trimmed by 4 bases and the J gene end by 5 bases; junction bases not matched to a gene: 8. Regarding this clonotype: Its target is unknown.

This material consisted of cultured PBMCs, taken from culture after CMV antigen stimulation. The clonotype comes from a human donor in good health (CMV status not recorded). Some clones in this sample may be carry-over from other donors' samples. V gene TRBV4-1 combines with J gene TRBJ2-5; 9 bases map to TRBD2. CDR3 DNA sequence: TGCGCCAGCAGCCGCAACGGTGGGACTAGCGAGACCCAGTACTTC. Translating it yields CASSRNGGTSETQYF.